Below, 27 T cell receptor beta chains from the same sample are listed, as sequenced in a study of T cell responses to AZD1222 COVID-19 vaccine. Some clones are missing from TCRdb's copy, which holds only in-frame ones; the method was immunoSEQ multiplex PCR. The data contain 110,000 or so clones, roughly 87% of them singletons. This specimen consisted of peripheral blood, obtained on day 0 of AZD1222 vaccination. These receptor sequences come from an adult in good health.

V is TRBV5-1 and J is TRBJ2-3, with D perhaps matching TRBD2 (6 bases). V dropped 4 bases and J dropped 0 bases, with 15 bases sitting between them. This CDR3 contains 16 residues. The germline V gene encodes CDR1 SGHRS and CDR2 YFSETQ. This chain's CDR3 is CASSDSYGGSTDTQYF. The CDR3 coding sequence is TGCGCCAGCAGCGACTCCTACGGGGGAAGCACAGATACGCAGTATTTT.

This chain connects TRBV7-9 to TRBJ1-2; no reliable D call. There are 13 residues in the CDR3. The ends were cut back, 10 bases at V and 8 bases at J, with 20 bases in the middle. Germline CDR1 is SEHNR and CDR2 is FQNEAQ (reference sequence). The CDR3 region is CAILREAQGGYTF. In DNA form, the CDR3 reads TGTGCCATTCTGAGGGAGGCCCAAGGCGGCTACACCTTC. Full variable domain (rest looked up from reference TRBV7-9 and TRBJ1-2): DTGVSQNPRHKITKRGQNVTFRCDPISEHNRLYWYRQTLGQGPEFLTYFQNEAQLEKSRLLSDRFSAERPKGSFSTLEIQRTEQGDSAMYLCAILREAQGGYTFGSGTRLTVV.

The CDR3 reads CASSPRGDTDGYTF. In DNA, the CDR3 is TGTGCCAGCAGCCCCAGGGGAGATACGGATGGCTACACCTTC. V and J are TRBV6-2 or TRBV6-3 and TRBJ1-2, with D possibly TRBD1 on 6 matching bases. The V gene's germline CDR1 is MNHEY and CDR2 SVGEGT. V dropped 6 bases and J dropped 6 bases, with 17 bases sitting between them. The CDR3 is 14 residues long.

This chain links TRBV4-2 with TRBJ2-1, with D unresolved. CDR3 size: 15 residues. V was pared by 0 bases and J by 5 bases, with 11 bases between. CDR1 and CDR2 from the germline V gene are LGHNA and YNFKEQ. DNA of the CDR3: TGTGCCAGCAGCCAAGATTCTTGGCTCGACAATGAGCAGTTCTTC. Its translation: CASSQDSWLDNEQFF.

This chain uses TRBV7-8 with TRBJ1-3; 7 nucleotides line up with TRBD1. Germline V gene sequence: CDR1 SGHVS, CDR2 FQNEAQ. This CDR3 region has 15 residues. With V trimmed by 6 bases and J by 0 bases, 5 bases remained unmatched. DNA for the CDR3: TGTGCCAGCAGACGGGACAGCGGCTCTGGAAACACCATATATTTT. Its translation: CASRRDSGSGNTIYF.

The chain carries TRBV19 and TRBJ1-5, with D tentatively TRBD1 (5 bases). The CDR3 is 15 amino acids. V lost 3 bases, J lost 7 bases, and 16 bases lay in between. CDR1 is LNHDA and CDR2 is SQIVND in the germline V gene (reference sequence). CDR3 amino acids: CASSMETAKVQPQHF. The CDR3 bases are TGTGCCAGTAGTATGGAGACAGCCAAGGTCCAGCCCCAGCATTTT.

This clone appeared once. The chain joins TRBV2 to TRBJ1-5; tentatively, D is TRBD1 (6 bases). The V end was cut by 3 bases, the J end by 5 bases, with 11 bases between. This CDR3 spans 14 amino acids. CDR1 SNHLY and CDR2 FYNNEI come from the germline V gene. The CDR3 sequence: CASSDRGVDQPQHF. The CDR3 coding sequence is TGTGCCAGCAGTGACAGGGGCGTCGATCAGCCCCAGCATTTT. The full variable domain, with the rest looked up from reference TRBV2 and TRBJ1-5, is EPEVTQTPSHQVTQMGQEVILRCVPISNHLYFYWYRQILGQKVEFLVSFYNNEISEKSEIFDDQFSVERPDGSNFTLKIRSTKLEDSAMYFCASSDRGVDQPQHFGDGTRLSIL.

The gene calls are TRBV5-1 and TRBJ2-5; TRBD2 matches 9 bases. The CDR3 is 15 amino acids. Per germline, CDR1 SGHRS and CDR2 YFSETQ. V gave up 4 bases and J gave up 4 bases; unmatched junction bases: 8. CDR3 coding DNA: TGCGCCAGCAGCCAACCGAGAGCGGGGGGAGAGACCCAGTACTTC. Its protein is CASSQPRAGGETQYF.

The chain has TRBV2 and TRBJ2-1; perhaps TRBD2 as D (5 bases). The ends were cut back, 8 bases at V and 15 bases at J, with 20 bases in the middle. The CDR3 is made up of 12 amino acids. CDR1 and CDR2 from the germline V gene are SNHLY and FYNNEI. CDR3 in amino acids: CASGGRPERLFF. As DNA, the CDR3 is TGTGCCAGCGGAGGCAGGCCAGAGAGGCTGTTCTTC.

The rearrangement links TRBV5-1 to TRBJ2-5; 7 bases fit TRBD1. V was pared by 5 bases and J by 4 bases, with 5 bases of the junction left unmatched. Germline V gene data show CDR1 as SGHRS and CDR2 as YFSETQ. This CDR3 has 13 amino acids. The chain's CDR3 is CASRTRQGETQYF. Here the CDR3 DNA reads TGCGCCAGCAGGACCAGACAGGGAGAGACCCAGTACTTC. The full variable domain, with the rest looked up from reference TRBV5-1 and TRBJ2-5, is KAGVTQTPRYLIKTRGQQVTLSCSPISGHRSVSWYQQTPGQGLQFLFEYFSETQRNKGNFPGRFSGRQFSNSRSEMNVSTLELGDSALYLCASRTRQGETQYFGPGTRLLVL.

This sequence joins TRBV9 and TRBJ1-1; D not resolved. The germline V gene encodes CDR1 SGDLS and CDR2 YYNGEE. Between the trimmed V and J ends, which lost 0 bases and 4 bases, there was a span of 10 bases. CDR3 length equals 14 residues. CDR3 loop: CASSVATWGTEAFF. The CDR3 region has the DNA TGTGCCAGCAGCGTAGCTACTTGGGGCACTGAAGCTTTCTTT. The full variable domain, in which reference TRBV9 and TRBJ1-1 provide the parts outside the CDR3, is DSGVTQTPKHLITATGQRVTLRCSPRSGDLSVYWYQQSLDQGLQFLIQYYNGEERAKGNILERFSAQQFPDLHSELNLSSLELGDSALYFCASSVATWGTEAFFGQGTRLTVV.

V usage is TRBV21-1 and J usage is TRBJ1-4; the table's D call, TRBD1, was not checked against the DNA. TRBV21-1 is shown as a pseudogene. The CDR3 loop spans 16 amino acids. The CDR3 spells CASRFTGQPRNEKLFF. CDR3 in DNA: TGTGCCAGCAGGTTCACAGGGCAACCTCGGAATGAAAAACTGTTTTTT.

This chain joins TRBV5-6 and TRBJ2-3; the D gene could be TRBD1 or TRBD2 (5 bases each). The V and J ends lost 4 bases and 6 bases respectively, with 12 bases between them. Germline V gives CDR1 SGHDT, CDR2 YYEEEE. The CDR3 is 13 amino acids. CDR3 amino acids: CASSPPEGDTQYF. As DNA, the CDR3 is TGTGCCAGCAGCCCCCCCGAGGGGGATACGCAGTATTTT.

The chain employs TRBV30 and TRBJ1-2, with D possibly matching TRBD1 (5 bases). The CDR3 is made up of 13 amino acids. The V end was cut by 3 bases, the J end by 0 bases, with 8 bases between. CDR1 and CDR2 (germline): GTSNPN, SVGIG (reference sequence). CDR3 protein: CAWSRQSNYGYTF. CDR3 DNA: TGTGCCTGGAGCCGACAGTCTAACTATGGCTACACCTTC.

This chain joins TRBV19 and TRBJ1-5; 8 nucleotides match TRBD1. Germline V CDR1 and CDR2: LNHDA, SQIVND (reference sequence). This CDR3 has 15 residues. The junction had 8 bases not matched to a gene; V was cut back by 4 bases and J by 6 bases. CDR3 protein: CASSTRGQGLQPQHF. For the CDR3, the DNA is TGTGCCAGTAGTACCCGCGGACAGGGCCTTCAGCCCCAGCATTTT.

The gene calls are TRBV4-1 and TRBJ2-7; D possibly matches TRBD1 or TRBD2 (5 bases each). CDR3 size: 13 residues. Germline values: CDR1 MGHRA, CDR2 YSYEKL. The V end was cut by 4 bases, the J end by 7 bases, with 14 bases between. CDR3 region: CASSLLEWGEQYF. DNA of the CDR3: TGCGCCAGCAGCCTCCTGGAATGGGGGGAGCAGTACTTC.

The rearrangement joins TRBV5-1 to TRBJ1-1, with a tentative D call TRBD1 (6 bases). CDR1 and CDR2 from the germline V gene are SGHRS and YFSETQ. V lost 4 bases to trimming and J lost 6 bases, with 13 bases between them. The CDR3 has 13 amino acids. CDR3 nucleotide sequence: TGCGCCAGCAGCCCGGGGGGGGCGGCTGAAGCTTTCTTT. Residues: CASSPGGAAEAFF.

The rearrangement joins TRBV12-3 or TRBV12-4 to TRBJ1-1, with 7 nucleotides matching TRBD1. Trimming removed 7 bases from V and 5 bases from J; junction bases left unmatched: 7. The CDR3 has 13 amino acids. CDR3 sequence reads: CASTPGGITEAFF. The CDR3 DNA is TGTGCCAGCACCCCAGGGGGGATAACTGAAGCTTTCTTT.

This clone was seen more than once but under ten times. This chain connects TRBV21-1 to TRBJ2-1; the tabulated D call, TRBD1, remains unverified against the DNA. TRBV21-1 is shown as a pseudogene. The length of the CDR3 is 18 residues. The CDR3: CASSKEIGQDSASDEQFF. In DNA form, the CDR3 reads TGTGCCAGCAGCAAAGAAATTGGACAGGACAGCGCCTCCGATGAGCAGTTCTTC.

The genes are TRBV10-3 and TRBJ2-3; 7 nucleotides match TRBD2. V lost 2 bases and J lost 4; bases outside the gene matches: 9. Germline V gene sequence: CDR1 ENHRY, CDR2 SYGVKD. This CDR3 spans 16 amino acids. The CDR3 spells CAISEPDRGSADTQYF. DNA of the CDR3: TGTGCCATCAGTGAGCCGGACCGCGGGAGCGCAGATACGCAGTATTTT.

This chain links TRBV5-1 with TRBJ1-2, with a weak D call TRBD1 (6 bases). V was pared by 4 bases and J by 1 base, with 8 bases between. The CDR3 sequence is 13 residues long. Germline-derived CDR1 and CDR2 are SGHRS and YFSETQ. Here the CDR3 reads CASSKGVNYGYTF. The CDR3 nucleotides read TGCGCCAGCAGCAAGGGGGTTAACTATGGCTACACCTTC. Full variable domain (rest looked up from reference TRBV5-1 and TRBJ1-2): KAGVTQTPRYLIKTRGQQVTLSCSPISGHRSVSWYQQTPGQGLQFLFEYFSETQRNKGNFPGRFSGRQFSNSRSEMNVSTLELGDSALYLCASSKGVNYGYTFGSGTRLTVV.

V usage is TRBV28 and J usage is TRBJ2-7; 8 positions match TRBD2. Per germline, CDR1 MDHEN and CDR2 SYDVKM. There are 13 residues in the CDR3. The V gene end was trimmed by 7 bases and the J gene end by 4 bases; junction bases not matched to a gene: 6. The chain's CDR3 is CASTTGGAYEQYF. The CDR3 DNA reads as TGTGCCAGCACCACCGGGGGGGCTTACGAGCAGTACTTC.

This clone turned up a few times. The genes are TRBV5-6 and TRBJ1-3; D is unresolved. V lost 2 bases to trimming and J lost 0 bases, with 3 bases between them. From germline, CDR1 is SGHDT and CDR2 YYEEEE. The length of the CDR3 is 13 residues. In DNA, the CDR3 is TGTGCCAGCAGCTTAAGCTCTGGAAACACCATATATTTT. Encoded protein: CASSLSSGNTIYF.

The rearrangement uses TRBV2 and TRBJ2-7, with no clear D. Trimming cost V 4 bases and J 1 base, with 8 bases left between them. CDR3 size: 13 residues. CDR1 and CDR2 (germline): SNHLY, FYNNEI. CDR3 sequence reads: CASSVYRSYEQYF. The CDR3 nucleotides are TGTGCCAGCAGTGTGTACAGATCCTACGAGCAGTACTTC.

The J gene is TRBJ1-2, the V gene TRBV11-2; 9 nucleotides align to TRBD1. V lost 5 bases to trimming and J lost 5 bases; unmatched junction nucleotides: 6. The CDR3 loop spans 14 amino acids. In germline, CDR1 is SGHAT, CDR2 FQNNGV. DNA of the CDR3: TGTGCCAGCAGCCTAAACGGACAGGGGTATGGCTACACCTTC. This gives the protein CASSLNGQGYGYTF.

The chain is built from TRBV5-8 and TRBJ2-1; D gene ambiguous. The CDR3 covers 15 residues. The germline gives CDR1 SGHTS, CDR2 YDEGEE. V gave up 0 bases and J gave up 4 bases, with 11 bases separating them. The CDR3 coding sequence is TGTGCCAGCAGCTTGGGCCGGCGGCTTTACAATGAGCAGTTCTTC. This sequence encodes CASSLGRRLYNEQFF. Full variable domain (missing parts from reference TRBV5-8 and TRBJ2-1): EAGVTQSPTHLIKTRGQQATLRCSPISGHTSVYWYQQALGLGLQFLLWYDEGEERNRGNFPPRFSGRQFPNYSSELNVNALELEDSALYLCASSLGRRLYNEQFFGPGTRLTVL.

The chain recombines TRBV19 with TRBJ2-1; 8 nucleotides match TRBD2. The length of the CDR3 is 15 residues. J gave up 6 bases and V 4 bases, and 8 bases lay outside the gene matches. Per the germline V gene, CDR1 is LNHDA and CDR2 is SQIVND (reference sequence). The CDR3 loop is CASSRSGGLVNEQFF. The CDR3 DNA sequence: TGTGCCAGTAGTAGGAGCGGGGGATTAGTCAATGAGCAGTTCTTC.